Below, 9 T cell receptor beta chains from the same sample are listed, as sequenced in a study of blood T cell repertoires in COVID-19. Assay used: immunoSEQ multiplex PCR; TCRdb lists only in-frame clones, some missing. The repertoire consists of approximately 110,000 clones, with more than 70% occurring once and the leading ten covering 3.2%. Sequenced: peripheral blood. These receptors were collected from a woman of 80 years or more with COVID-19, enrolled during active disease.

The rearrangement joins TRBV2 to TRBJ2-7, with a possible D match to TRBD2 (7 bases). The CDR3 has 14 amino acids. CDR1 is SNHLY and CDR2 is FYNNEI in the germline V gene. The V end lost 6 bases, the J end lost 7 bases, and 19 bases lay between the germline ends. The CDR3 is CASSAARGAGEQYF. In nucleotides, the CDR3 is TGTGCCAGCAGCGCGGCCCGGGGGGCCGGGGAGCAGTACTTC. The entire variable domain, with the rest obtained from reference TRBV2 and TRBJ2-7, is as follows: EPEVTQTPSHQVTQMGQEVILRCVPISNHLYFYWYRQILGQKVEFLVSFYNNEISEKSEIFDDQFSVERPDGSNFTLKIRSTKLEDSAMYFCASSAARGAGEQYFGPGTRLTVT.

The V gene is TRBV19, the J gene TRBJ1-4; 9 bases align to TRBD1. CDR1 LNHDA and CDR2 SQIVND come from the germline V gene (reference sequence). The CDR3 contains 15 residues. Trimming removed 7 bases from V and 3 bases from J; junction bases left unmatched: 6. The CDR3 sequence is CASTPDRGANEKLFF. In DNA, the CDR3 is TGTGCCAGTACCCCGGACAGGGGTGCTAATGAAAAACTGTTTTTT.

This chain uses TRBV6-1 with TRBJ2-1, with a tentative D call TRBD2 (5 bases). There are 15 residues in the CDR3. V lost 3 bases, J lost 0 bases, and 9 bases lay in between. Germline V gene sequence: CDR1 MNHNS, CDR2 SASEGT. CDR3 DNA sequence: TGTGCCAGCAGTGAGCTAGCTAGCTCCTACAATGAGCAGTTCTTC. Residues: CASSELASSYNEQFF.

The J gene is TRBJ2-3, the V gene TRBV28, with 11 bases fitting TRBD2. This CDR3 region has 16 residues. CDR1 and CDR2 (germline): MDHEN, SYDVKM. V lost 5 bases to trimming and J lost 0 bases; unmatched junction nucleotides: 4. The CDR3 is CASSRGLAASTDTQYF. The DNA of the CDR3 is TGTGCCAGCAGTAGGGGACTAGCGGCTAGCACAGATACGCAGTATTTT.

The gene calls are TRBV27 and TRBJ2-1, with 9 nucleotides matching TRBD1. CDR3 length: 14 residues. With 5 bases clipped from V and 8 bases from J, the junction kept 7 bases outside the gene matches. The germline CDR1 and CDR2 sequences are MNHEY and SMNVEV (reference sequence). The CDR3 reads CASSLSRDRDEQFF. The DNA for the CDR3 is TGTGCCAGCAGTCTGTCCCGGGACAGGGATGAGCAGTTCTTC.

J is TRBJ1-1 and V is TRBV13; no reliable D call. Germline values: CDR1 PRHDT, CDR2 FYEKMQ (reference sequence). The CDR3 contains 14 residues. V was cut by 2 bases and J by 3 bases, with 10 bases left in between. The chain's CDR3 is CASSLPGMHTEAFF. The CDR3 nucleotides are TGTGCCAGCAGCTTACCGGGGATGCACACTGAAGCTTTCTTT.

Here the CDR3 DNA reads TGTGCCACCAGCAGAGACCTTGTACTAGCGGGGGGTCAAGAGACCCAGTACTTC. Its protein is CATSRDLVLAGGQETQYF. The chain joins TRBV15 to TRBJ2-5, with 12 bases fitting TRBD2. CDR3 length: 18 residues. The junction had 7 bases not matched to a gene; V was cut back by 0 bases and J by 2 bases. CDR1 is LNHNV and CDR2 is YYDKDF in the germline V gene (reference sequence).

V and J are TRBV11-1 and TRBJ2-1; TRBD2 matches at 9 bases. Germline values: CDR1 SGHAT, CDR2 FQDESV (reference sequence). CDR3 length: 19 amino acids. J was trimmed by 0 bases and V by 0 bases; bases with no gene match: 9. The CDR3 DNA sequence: TGTGCCAGCAGCTTAGCGTATGGACTAGCGCAAAACTCCTACAATGAGCAGTTCTTC. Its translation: CASSLAYGLAQNSYNEQFF.

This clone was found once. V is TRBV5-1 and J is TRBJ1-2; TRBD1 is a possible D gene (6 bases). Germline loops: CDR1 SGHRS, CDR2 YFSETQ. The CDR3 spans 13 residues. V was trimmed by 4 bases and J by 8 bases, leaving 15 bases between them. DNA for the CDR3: TGCGCCAGCAGCGCGGGGGCGCTTGAAGGCTACACCTTC. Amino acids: CASSAGALEGYTF.